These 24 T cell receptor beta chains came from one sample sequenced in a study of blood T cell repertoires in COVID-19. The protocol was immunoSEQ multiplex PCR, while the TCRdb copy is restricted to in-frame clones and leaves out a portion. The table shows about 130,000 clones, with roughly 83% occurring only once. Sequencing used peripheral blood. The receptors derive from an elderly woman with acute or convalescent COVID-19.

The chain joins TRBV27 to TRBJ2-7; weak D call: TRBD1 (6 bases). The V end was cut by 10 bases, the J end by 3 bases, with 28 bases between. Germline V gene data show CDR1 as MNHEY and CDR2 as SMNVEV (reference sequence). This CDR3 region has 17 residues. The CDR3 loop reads CATFAKRAGALIYEQYF. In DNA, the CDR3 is TGTGCCACCTTCGCCAAGAGGGCAGGGGCTTTGATCTACGAGCAGTACTTC.

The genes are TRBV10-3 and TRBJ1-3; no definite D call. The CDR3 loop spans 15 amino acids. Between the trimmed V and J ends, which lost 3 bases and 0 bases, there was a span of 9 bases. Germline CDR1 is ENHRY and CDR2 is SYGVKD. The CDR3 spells CAISDAAVSGNTIYF. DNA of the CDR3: TGTGCCATCAGTGACGCGGCAGTCTCTGGAAACACCATATATTTT.

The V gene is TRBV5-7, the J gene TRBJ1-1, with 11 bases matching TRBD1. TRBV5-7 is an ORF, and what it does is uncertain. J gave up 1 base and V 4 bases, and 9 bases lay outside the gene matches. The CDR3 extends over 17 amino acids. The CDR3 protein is CASSHSGTGGKNTEAFF. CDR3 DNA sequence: TGTGCCAGCAGCCACTCCGGGACAGGGGGGAAGAACACTGAAGCTTTCTTT.

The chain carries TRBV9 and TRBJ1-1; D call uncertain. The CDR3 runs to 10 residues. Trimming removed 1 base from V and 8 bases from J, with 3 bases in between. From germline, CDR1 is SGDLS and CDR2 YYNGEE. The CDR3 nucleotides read TGTGCCAGCAGCGTATCAGAAGCTTTCTTT. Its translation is CASSVSEAFF. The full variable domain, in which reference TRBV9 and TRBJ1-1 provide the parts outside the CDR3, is DSGVTQTPKHLITATGQRVTLRCSPRSGDLSVYWYQQSLDQGLQFLIQYYNGEERAKGNILERFSAQQFPDLHSELNLSSLELGDSALYFCASSVSEAFFGQGTRLTVV.

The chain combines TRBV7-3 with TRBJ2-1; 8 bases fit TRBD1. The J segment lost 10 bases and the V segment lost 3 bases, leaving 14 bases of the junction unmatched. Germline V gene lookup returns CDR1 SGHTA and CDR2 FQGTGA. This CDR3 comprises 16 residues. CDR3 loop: CASSLTGTGLFQEQFF. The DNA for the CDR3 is TGTGCCAGCAGCTTGACCGGGACAGGACTTTTTCAAGAGCAGTTCTTC.

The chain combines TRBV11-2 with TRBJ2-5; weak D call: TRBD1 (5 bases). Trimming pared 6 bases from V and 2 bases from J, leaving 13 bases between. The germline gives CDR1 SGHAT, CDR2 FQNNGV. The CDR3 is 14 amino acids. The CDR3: CASRSQQGQETQYF. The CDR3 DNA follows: TGTGCCAGCAGATCCCAGCAGGGACAAGAGACCCAGTACTTC. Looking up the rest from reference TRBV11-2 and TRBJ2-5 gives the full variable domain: EAGVAQSPRYKIIEKRQSVAFWCNPISGHATLYWYQQILGQGPKLLIQFQNNGVVDDSQLPKDRFSAERLKGVDSTLKIQPAKLEDSAVYLCASRSQQGQETQYFGPGTRLLVL.

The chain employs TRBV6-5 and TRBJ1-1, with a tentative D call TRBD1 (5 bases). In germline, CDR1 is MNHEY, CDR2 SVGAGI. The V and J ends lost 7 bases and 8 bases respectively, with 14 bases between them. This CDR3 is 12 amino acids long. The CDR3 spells CASNTGAQEAFF. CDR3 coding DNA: TGTGCCAGCAATACTGGGGCACAGGAAGCTTTCTTT.

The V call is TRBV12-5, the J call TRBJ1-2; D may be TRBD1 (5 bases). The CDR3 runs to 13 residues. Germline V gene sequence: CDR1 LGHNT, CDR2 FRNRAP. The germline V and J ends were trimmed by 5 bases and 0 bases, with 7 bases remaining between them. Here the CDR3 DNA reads TGTGCTAGTGGTCAGGGCTCTAACTATGGCTACACCTTC. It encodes CASGQGSNYGYTF. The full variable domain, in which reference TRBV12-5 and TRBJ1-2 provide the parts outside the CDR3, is DARVTQTPRHKVTEMGQEVTMRCQPILGHNTVFWYRQTMMQGLELLAYFRNRAPLDDSGMPKDRFSAEMPDATLATLKIQPSEPRDSAVYFCASGQGSNYGYTFGSGTRLTVV.

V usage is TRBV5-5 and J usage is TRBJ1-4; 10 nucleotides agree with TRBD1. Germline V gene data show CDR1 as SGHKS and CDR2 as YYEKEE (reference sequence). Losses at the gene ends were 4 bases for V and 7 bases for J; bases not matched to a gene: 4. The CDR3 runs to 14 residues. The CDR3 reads CASSPTGGSEKLFF. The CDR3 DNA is TGTGCCAGCAGCCCGACAGGGGGCAGTGAAAAACTGTTTTTT.

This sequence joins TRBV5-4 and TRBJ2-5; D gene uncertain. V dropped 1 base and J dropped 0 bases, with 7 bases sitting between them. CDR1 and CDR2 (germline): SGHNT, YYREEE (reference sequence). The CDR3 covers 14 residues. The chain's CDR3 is CASSLTADQETQYF. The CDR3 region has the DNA TGTGCCAGCAGCTTGACCGCAGACCAAGAGACCCAGTACTTC.

CDR3 sequence: CASSFLTSGVNTGELFF. For the CDR3, the DNA is TGTGCCAGCAGCTTCTTGACTAGCGGGGTCAACACCGGGGAGCTGTTTTTT. The V gene is TRBV5-6, the J gene TRBJ2-2; TRBD2 matches 11 bases. Germline CDR1 reads SGHDT; CDR2 reads YYEEEE. J gave up 2 bases and V 2 bases, and 5 bases lay outside the gene matches. The CDR3 loop spans 17 amino acids.

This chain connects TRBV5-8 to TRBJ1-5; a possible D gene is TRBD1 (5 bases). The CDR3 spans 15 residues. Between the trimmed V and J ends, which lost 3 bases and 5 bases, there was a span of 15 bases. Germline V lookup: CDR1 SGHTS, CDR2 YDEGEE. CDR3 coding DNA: TGTGCCAGCAGCTCTCAGGGATTTAGGGATCAGCCCCAGCATTTT. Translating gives CASSSQGFRDQPQHF.

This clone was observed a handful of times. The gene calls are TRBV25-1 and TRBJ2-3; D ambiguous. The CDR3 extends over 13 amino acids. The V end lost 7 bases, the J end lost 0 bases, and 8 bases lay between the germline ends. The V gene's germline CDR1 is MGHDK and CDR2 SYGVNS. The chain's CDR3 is CASKSESTDTQYF. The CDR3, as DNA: TGTGCCAGCAAGAGCGAGAGCACAGATACGCAGTATTTT.

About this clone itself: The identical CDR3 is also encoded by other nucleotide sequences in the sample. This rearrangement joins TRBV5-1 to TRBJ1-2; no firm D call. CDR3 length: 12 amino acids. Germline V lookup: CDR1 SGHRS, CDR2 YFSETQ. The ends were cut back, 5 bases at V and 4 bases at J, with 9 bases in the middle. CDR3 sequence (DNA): TGCGCCAGCAGGGGCGGAGGCTATGGCTACACCTTC. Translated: CASRGGGYGYTF. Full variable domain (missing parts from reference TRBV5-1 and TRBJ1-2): KAGVTQTPRYLIKTRGQQVTLSCSPISGHRSVSWYQQTPGQGLQFLFEYFSETQRNKGNFPGRFSGRQFSNSRSEMNVSTLELGDSALYLCASRGGGYGYTFGSGTRLTVV.

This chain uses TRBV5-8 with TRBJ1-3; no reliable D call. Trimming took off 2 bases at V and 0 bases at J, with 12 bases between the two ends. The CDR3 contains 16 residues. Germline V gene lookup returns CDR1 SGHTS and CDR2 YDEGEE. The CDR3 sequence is CASSFGRTNSGNTIYF. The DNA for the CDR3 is TGTGCCAGCAGCTTCGGGAGGACTAACTCTGGAAACACCATATATTTT.

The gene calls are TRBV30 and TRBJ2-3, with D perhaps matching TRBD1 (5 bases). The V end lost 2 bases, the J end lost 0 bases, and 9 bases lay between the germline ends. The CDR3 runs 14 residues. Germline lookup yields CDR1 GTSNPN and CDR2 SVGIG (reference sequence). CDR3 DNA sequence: TGTGCCTGGAGTAAAGGGGCTAGCACAGATACGCAGTATTTT. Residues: CAWSKGASTDTQYF. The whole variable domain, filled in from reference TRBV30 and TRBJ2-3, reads SQTIHQWPATLVQPVGSPLSLECTVEGTSNPNLYWYRQAAGRGLQLLFYSVGIGQISSEVPQNLSASRPQDRQFILSSKKLLLSDSGFYLCAWSKGASTDTQYFGPGTRLTVL.

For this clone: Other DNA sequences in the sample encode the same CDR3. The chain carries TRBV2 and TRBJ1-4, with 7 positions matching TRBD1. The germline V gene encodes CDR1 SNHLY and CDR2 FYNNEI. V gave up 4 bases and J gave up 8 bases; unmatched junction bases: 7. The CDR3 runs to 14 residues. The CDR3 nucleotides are TGTGCCAGCAGTGTTACAGGGGCTCTCGAAAAACTGTTTTTT. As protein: CASSVTGALEKLFF.

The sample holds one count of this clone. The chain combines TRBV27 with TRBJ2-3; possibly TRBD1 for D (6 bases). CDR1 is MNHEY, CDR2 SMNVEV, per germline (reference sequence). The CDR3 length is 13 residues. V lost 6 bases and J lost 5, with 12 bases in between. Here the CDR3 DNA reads TGTGCCAGCAGCACAAACAGGGAAGATACGCAGTATTTT. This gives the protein CASSTNREDTQYF.

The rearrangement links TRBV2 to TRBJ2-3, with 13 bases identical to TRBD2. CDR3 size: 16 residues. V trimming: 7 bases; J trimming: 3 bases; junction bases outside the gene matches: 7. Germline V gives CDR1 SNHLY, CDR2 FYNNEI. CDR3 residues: CASNLMTSGGTDTQYF. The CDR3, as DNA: TGTGCCAGCAACCTGATGACTAGCGGGGGGACAGATACGCAGTATTTT.

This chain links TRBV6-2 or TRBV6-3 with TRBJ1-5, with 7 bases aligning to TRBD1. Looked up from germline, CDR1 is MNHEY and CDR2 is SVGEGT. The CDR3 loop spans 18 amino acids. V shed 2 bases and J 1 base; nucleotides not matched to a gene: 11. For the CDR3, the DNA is TGTGCCAGCAGTTACCACTTGACAGGGCAAGTGAGCAATCAGCCCCAGCATTTT. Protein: CASSYHLTGQVSNQPQHF.

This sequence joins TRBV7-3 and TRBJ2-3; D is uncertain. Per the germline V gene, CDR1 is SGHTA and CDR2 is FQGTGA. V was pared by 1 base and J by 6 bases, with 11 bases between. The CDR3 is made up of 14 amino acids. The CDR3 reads CASSLNTPPDTQYF. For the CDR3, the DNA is TGTGCCAGCAGCTTAAACACACCTCCGGATACGCAGTATTTT.

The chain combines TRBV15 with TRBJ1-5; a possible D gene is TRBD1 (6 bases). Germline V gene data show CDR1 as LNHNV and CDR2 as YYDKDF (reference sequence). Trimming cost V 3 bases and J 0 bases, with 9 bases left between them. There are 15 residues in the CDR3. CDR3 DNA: TGTGCCACCAGCAGTACAGGGAATAGCAATCAGCCCCAGCATTTT. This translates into CATSSTGNSNQPQHF.

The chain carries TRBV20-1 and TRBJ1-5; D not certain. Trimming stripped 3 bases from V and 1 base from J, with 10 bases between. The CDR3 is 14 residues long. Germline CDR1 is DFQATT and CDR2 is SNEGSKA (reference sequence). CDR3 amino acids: CSASSTTSNQPQHF. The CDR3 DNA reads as TGCAGTGCTAGTTCCACTACCAGCAATCAGCCCCAGCATTTT.

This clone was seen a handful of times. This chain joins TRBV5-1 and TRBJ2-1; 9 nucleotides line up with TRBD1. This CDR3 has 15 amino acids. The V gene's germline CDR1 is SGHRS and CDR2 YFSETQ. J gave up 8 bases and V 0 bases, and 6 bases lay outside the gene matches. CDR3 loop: CASSLEGDRAHEQFF. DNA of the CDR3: TGCGCCAGCAGCTTGGAGGGGGACAGGGCACATGAGCAGTTCTTC.